This TCR beta chain was sequenced for a study of blood T cell repertoires in COVID-19. Trimming left V 5 bases short and J 2 bases short, with 14 bases between. This CDR3 spans 15 amino acids. Looked up from germline, CDR1 is SEHNR and CDR2 is FQNEAQ (reference sequence). Seattle cases were enrolled at active infection and followed longitudinally. In the authors' methods: Nucleated cell number was recorded as an estimate derived from reference gene primer amplification. TCRdb's copy holds only in-frame clones and misses some; the assay was immunoSEQ multiplex PCR. V and J calls and clone size are copied from that table; D and trimming were computed from the DNA. Among 56,000 or so clones, roughly 87% were seen once, and the ten largest hold roughly 43%. This clone was recorded only once.

Specimen: peripheral blood. V is TRBV7-9 and J is TRBJ2-3, with D perhaps matching TRBD2 (6 bases). The TCR was taken from a woman in her sixties with COVID-19, enrolled during active disease. The DNA of the CDR3 is TGTGCCAGCAGCCCCCGTGGGGGACTCACAGATACGCAGTATTTT. This gives the protein CASSPRGGLTDTQYF.